A selection of T cell receptor beta chains follows, all from one sample in a study of blood T cell repertoires in COVID-19. Only in-frame clones appear in the TCRdb table, and some are missing; sequencing was by immunoSEQ multiplex PCR. This table has 150,000 or so clones, about 90% appearing once. The sequenced sample consisted of peripheral blood. These receptors originate from a man aged 45-65 years with acute or convalescent COVID-19. Both conserved end residues are part of each CDR3. A D gene is named only where the DNA matches it firmly. Clone size is not always given. Where it is, it says once, few, many or a class for expanded clones.

V gene	clone size	D gene	J gene	CDR3 protein	CDR3 DNA
TRBV7-8	.	TRBD1	TRBJ1-3	CASSFDRAGNTIYF	TGTGCCAGCAGCTTTGACAGGGCTGGAAACACCATATATTTT
TRBV29-1	once	TRBD2	TRBJ2-2	CSPGEGANTGELFF	TGCAGCCCGGGGGAGGGAGCGAACACCGGGGAGCTGTTTTTT
TRBV6-5	.	TRBD1	TRBJ1-1	CASSYPPGQGAGEAFF	TGTGCCAGCAGTTACCCCCCCGGACAGGGGGCAGGTGAAGCTTTCTTT
TRBV30	.	TRBD1	TRBJ2-7	CACLGQGLYEQYF	TGTGCCTGCCTCGGACAGGGGCTGTACGAGCAGTACTTC
TRBV5-4	once	TRBD2	TRBJ2-7	CASSDGTSGTRREQYF	TGTGCCAGCAGCGACGGGACTAGCGGGACCCGCAGGGAGCAGTACTTC
TRBV2	.	.	TRBJ1-1	CATESGGARNTEAFF	TGTGCCACCGAATCTGGGGGGGCGCGGAACACTGAAGCTTTCTTT
TRBV5-1	.	TRBD2	TRBJ2-1	CASSFTLGGYNEQFF	TGCGCCAGCAGCTTCACCTTGGGGGGGTACAATGAGCAGTTCTTC
TRBV7-8	.	.	TRBJ1-2	CASSLDLGGRNYGYTF	TGTGCCAGCAGCTTAGATTTGGGAGGAAGGAACTATGGCTACACCTTC
TRBV25-1	.	.	TRBJ1-2	CASSDRTNTNYGYTF	TGTGCCAGCAGTGATCGGACTAATACTAACTATGGCTACACCTTC
TRBV19	.	.	TRBJ1-1	CAVKRGYTEAFF	TGTGCCGTAAAGCGAGGGTACACTGAAGCTTTCTTT
TRBV9	.	.	TRBJ1-3	CASSARAFSGNTIYF	TGTGCCAGCAGCGCGAGGGCATTCTCTGGAAACACCATATATTTT
TRBV28	.	.	TRBJ1-2	CASSPSYAWGRNYGYTF	TGTGCCAGCAGTCCTTCATACGCCTGGGGGCGAAACTATGGCTACACCTTC
TRBV7-9	.	TRBD1	TRBJ1-1	CASRHRGQSTEAFF	TGTGCCAGCAGACACAGGGGGCAGAGCACTGAAGCTTTCTTT
TRBV24-1	.	TRBD1	TRBJ1-1	CATSDSDQGAGKAFF	TGTGCCACCAGTGATTCAGATCAGGGGGCTGGAAAAGCTTTCTTT
TRBV5-1	.	TRBD2	TRBJ2-1	CASSLIGLAEINEQFF	TGCGCCAGCAGCTTGATCGGTCTAGCGGAGATCAATGAGCAGTTCTTC
TRBV30	.	TRBD1	TRBJ1-2	CAWSVQGSYGYTF	TGTGCCTGGAGTGTACAGGGGTCGTATGGCTACACCTTC
TRBV28	.	TRBD1	TRBJ2-3	CASSFMAGGLRDTQYF	TGTGCCAGCAGTTTTATGGCAGGGGGCTTAAGGGATACGCAGTATTTT
TRBV5-4	.	TRBD1	TRBJ2-5	CASTKLGQGLQETQYF	TGTGCCAGCACCAAGCTGGGACAGGGGCTTCAAGAGACCCAGTACTTC
TRBV18	.	.	TRBJ2-1	CASSQEISYNEQFF	TGTGCCAGCTCACAGGAGATCTCCTACAATGAGCAGTTCTTC
TRBV4-1	.	.	TRBJ1-3	CASSQEESGNTIYF	TGCGCCAGCAGCCAAGAGGAGTCTGGAAACACCATATATTTT
TRBV27	.	.	TRBJ2-3	CASRLVMVDTQYF	TGTGCCAGCAGGCTAGTGATGGTAGATACGCAGTATTTT
TRBV6-6	.	.	TRBJ2-5	CASSRTGNAETQYF	TGTGCCAGCAGTAGAACAGGGAATGCAGAGACCCAGTACTTC
TRBV7-2	.	TRBD1	TRBJ1-6	CASSLTGSRSPLHF	TGTGCCAGCAGCTTGACAGGGAGTCGTTCACCCCTCCACTTT
TRBV5-6	.	TRBD1	TRBJ2-7	CASSLGTGAFYEQYF	TGTGCCAGCAGCTTGGGGACAGGGGCTTTCTACGAGCAGTACTTC
TRBV10-1	.	TRBD1	TRBJ1-3	CALGTGEPSGNTIYF	TGCGCCTTGGGGACAGGGGAACCCTCTGGAAACACCATATATTTT
TRBV28	.	TRBD1	TRBJ1-6	CASGDRGGSPLHF	TGTGCCAGCGGGGACAGGGGAGGTTCACCCCTCCACTTT
TRBV5-1	once	TRBD1	TRBJ1-1	CASWDRGNTEAFF	TGCGCCAGTTGGGACAGGGGGAACACTGAAGCTTTCTTT
TRBV6-5	.	TRBD1	TRBJ2-2	CASGNGQGRAGELFF	TGTGCCAGCGGAAATGGACAGGGAAGGGCCGGGGAGCTGTTTTTT
TRBV19	.	.	TRBJ2-3	CASSVNRVGGTDTQYF	TGTGCCAGTAGTGTAAACAGGGTTGGAGGCACAGATACGCAGTATTTT
TRBV5-4	.	TRBD2	TRBJ2-7	CASRLGTSEYEQYF	TGTGCCAGCAGATTAGGGACTAGCGAATACGAGCAGTACTTC
TRBV19	.	TRBD1	TRBJ2-3	CASSIVAGGYTDTQYF	TGTGCCAGTAGTATAGTGGCAGGGGGTTACACAGATACGCAGTATTTT
TRBV7-3	.	TRBD2	TRBJ2-3	CASSYQAGGPGDTQYF	TGTGCCAGCAGCTACCAAGCGGGAGGGCCTGGAGATACGCAGTATTTT
TRBV19	.	.	TRBJ2-3	CASSSRFSDTQYF	TGTGCCAGTAGTAGCCGGTTTTCAGATACGCAGTATTTT